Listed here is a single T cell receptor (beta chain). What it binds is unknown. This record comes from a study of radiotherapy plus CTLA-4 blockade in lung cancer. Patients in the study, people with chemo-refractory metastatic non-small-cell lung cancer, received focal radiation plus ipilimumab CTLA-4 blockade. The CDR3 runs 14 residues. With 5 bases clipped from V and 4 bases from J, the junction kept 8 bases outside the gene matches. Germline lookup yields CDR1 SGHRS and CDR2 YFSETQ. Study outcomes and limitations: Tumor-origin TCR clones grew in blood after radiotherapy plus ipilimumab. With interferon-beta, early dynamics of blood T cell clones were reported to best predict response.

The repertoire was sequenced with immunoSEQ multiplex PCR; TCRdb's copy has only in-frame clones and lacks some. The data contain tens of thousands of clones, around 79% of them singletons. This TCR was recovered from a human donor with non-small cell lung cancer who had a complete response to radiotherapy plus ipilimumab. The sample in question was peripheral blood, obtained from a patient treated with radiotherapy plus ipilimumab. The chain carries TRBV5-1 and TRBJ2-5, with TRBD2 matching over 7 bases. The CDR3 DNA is TGCGCCAGCAGTCTCCAGGGACTAAGAGAGACCCAGTACTTC. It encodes CASSLQGLRETQYF.